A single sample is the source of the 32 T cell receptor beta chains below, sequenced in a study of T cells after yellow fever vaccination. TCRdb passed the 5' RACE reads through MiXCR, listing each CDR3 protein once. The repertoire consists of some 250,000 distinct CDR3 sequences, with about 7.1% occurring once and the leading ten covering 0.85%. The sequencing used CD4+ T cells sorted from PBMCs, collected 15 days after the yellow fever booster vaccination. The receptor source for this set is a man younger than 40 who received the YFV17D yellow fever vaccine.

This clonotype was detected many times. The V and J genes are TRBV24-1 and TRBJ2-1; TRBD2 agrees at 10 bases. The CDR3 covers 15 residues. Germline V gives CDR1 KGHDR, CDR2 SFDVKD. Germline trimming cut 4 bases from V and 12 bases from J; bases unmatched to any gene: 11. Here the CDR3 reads CATSDLSSGSFRQFF. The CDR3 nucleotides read TGTGCCACCAGTGACCTCTCTAGCGGGAGCTTTCGGCAGTTCTTC.

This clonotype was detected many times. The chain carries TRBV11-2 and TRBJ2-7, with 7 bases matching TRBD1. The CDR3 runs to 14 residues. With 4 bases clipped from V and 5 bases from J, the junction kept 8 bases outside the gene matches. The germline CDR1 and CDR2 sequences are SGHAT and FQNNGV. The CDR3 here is CASSSQGQSNEQYF. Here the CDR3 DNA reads TGTGCCAGCAGCTCCCAGGGACAGTCAAACGAGCAGTACTTC.

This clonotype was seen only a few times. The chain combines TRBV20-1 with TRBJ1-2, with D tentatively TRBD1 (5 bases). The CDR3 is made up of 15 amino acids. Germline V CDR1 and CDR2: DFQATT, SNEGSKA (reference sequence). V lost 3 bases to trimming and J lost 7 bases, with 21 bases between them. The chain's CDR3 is CSARPATENILGYTF. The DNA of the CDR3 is TGCAGTGCTAGGCCAGCGACAGAGAACATCCTTGGCTACACCTTC.

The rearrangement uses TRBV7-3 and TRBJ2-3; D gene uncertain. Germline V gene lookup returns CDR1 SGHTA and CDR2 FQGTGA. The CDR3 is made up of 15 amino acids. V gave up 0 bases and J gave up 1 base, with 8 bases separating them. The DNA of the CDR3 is TGTGCCAGCAGCTTAACTTCGCTTGGCACAGATACGCAGTATTTT. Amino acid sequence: CASSLTSLGTDTQYF.

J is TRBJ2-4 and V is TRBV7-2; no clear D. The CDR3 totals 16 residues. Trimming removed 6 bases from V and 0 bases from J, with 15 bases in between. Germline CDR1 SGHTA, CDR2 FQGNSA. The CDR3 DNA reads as TGTGCCAGCAGACCCACTGCAGACCTAGCCAAAAACATTCAGTACTTC. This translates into CASRPTADLAKNIQYF.

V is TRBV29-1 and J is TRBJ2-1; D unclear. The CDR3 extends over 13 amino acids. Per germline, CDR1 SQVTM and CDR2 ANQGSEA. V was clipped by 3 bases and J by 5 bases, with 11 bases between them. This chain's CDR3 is CSVEVSRNNEQFF. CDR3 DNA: TGCAGCGTTGAGGTTAGCAGAAACAATGAGCAGTTCTTC.

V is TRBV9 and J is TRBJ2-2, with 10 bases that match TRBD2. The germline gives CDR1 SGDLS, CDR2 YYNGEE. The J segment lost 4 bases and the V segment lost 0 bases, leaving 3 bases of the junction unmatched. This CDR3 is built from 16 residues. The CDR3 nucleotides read TGTGCCAGCAGCGTAGAACTAGCGGGAATCACCGGGGAGCTGTTTTTT. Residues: CASSVELAGITGELFF.

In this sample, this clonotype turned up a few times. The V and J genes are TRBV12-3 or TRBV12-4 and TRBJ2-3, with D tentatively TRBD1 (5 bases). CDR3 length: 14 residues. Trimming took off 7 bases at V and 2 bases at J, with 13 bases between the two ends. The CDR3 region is CASILRADTDTQYF. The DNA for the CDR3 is TGTGCCAGCATACTCAGGGCGGACACAGATACGCAGTATTTT.

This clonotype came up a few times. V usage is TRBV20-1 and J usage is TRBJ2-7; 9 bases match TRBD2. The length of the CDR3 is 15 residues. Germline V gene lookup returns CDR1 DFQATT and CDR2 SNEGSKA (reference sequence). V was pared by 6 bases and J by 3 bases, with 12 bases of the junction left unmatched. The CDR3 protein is CSATGMTSGHYEQYF. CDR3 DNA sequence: TGCAGTGCCACGGGGATGACTAGCGGTCACTACGAGCAGTACTTC.

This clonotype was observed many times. The CDR3 bases are TGCGCCAGCAGCCCGACTAGTACGGGTGCCTATGGCTACACCTTC. Translated, it gives CASSPTSTGAYGYTF. This rearrangement joins TRBV4-3 to TRBJ1-2, with D hard to call. The CDR3 consists of 15 residues. Germline V gives CDR1 LGHNA, CDR2 YSLEER. V dropped 4 bases and J dropped 4 bases, with 16 bases sitting between them.

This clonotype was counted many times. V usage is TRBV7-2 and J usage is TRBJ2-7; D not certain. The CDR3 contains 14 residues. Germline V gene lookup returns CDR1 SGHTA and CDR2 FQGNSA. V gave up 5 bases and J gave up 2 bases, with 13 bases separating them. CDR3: CASSPPSLAYEQYF. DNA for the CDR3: TGTGCCAGCAGCCCCCCCTCGCTAGCCTACGAGCAGTACTTC.

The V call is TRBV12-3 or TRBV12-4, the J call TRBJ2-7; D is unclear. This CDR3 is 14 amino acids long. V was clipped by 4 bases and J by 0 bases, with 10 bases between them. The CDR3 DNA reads TGTGCCAGCAGTTCCCTTTCCAGCTCCTACGAGCAGTACTTC. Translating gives CASSSLSSSYEQYF.

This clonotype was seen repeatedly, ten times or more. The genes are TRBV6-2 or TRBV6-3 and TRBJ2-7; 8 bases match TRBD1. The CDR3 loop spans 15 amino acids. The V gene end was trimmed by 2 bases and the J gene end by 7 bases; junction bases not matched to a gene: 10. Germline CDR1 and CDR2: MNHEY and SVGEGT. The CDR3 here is CASSYQDRGRWEQYF. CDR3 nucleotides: TGTGCCAGCAGTTACCAAGACAGGGGACGGTGGGAGCAGTACTTC.

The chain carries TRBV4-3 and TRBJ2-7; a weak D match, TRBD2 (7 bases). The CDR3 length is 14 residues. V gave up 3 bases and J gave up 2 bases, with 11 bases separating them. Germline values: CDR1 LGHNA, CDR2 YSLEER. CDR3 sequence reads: CASSQRGPPYEQYF. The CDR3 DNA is TGCGCCAGCAGCCAGCGGGGGCCTCCCTACGAGCAGTACTTC.

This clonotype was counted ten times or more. The CDR3 sequence: CASSWDDRDEQYF. CDR3 DNA: TGCGCCAGCAGCTGGGACGACAGGGACGAGCAGTACTTC. The chain is built from TRBV5-1 and TRBJ2-7; TRBD1 matches 7 bases. The CDR3 contains 13 residues. The junction had 5 bases not matched to a gene; V was cut back by 3 bases and J by 5 bases. Per germline, CDR1 SGHRS and CDR2 YFSETQ.

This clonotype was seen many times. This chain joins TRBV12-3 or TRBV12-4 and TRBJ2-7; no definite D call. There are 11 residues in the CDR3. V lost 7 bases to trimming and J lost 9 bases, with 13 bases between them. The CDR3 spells CASKSLSWQYF. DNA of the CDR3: TGTGCCAGCAAGTCTTTAAGCTGGCAGTACTTC.

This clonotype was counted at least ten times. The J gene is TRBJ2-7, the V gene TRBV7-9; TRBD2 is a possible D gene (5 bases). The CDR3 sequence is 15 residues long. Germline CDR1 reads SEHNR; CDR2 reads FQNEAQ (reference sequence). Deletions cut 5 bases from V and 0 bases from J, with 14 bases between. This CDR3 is CASSRMGANSYEQYF. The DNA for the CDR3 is TGTGCCAGCAGCCGAATGGGAGCTAACTCCTACGAGCAGTACTTC.

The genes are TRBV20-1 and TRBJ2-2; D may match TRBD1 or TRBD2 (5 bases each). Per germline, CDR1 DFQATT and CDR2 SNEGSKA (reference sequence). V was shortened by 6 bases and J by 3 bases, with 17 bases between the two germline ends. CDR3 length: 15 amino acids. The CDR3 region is CSARAVRADTGELFF. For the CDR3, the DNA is TGCAGTGCCAGGGCCGTGCGGGCGGACACCGGGGAGCTGTTTTTT.

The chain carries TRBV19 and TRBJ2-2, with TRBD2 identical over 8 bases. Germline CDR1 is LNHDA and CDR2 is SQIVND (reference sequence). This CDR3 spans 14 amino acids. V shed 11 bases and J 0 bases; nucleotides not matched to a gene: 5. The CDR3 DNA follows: TGTGCCTCCTCGGGGGGGTCGAACACCGGGGAGCTGTTTTTT. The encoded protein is CASSGGSNTGELFF.

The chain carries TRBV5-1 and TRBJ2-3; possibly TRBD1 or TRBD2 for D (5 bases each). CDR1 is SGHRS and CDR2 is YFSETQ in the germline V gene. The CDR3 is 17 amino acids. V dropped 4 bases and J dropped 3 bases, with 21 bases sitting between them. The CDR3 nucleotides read TGCGCCAGCAGCCCAACTGGGGGTGGGGTCAGGACAGATACGCAGTATTTT. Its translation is CASSPTGGGVRTDTQYF.

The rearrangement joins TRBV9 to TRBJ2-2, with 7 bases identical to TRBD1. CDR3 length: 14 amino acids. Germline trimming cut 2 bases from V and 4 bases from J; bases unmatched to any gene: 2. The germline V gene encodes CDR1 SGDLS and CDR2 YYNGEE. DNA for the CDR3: TGTGCCAGCAGCGTGGGACAGTCCACCGGGGAGCTGTTTTTT. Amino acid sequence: CASSVGQSTGELFF.

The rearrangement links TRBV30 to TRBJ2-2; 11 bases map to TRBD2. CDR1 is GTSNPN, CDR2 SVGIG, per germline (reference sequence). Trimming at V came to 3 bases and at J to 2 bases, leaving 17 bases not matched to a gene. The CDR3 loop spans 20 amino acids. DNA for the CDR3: TGTGCCTGGAGCGCAACTCTCAGACTAGCGGGACTACTCAACACCGGGGAGCTGTTTTTT. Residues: CAWSATLRLAGLLNTGELFF. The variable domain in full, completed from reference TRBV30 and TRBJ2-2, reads SQTIHQWPATLVQPVGSPLSLECTVEGTSNPNLYWYRQAAGRGLQLLFYSVGIGQISSEVPQNLSASRPQDRQFILSSKKLLLSDSGFYLCAWSATLRLAGLLNTGELFFGEGSRLTVL.

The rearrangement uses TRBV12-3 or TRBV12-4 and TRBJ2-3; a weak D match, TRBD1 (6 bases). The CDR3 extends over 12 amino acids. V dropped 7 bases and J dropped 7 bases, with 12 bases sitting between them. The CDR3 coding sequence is TGTGCCAGCACGCCACAGGGATATACGCAGTATTTT. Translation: CASTPQGYTQYF.

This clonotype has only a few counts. The CDR3, as DNA: TGTGCCAGCAGTCCCGGTGGCGCGCTAGATACGCAGTATTTT. It translates to CASSPGGALDTQYF. The V and J genes are TRBV7-8 and TRBJ2-3; D unresolved. This CDR3 has 14 amino acids. CDR1 is SGHVS and CDR2 is FQNEAQ in the germline V gene. The V and J ends lost 6 bases and 5 bases respectively, with 15 bases between them.

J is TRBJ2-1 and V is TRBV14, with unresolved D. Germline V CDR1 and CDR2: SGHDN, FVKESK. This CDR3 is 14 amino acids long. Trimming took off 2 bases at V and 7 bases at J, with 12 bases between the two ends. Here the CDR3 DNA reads TGTGCCAGCAGCCAAACGTTAGCCGCAAATGAGCAGTTCTTC. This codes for CASSQTLAANEQFF.

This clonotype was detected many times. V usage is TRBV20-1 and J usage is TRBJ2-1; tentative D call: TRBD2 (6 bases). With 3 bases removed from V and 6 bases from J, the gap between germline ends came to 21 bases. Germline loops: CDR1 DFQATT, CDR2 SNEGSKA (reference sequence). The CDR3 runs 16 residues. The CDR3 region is CSARPFEAGSANEQFF. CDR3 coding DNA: TGCAGTGCTAGGCCATTCGAGGCGGGATCGGCCAATGAGCAGTTCTTC.

The CDR3 region has the DNA TGTGCCAGCAGCTTAGATATCAGGGCCAGCTCCTATAATTCACCCCTCCACTTT. This codes for CASSLDIRASSYNSPLHF. This sequence joins TRBV11-2 and TRBJ1-6; D perhaps matches TRBD1 (5 bases). Trimming took off 0 bases at V and 0 bases at J, with 12 bases between the two ends. This CDR3 comprises 18 residues. Germline V CDR1 and CDR2: SGHAT, FQNNGV.

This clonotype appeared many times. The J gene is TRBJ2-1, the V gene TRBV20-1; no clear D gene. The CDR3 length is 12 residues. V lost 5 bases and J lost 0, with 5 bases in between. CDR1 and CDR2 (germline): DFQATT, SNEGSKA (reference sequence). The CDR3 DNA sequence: TGCAGTGCTGCTCGCTCCTACAATGAGCAGTTCTTC. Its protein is CSAARSYNEQFF.

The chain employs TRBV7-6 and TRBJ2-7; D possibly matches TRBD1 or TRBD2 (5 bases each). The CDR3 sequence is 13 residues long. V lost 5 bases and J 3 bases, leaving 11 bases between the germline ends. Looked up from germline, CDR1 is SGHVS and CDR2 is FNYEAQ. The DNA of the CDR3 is TGTGCCAGCAGCCGGGACGTCGGCTACGAGCAGTACTTC. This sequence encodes CASSRDVGYEQYF.

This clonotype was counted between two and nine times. The CDR3 region is CASSYPPRDEENQPQHF. The CDR3 DNA follows: TGTGCCAGCAGTTACCCCCCGCGAGATGAAGAGAATCAGCCCCAGCATTTT. The chain links TRBV6-5 to TRBJ1-5; D not resolved. The CDR3 runs to 17 residues. Trimming left V 2 bases short and J 4 bases short, with 18 bases between. Germline CDR1 MNHEY, CDR2 SVGAGI.

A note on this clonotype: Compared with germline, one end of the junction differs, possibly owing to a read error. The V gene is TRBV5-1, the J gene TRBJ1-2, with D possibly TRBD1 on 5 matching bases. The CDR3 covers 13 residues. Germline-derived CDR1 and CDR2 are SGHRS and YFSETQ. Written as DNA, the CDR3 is TGCGCCAGCACCTTGGGGCAGCTTTATGGCTACACCTTC. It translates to CASTLGQLYGYTF.

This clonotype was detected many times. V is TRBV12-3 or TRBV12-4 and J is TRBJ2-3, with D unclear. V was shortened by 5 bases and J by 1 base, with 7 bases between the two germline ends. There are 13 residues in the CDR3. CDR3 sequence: CASSVDRTDTQYF. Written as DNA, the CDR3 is TGTGCCAGCAGTGTGGACCGCACAGATACGCAGTATTTT.